This TCR beta chain is drawn from a study of blood T cells in healthy people across ages. The CDR3 has 13 amino acids. CDR1 and CDR2 from the germline V gene are SQVTM and ANQGSEA. With 6 bases removed from V and 3 bases from J, the gap between germline ends came to 11 bases. A second PCR of about 7 to 11 cycles used a sample-barcoded 5' primer and a J-beta primer mix. A single record per CDR3 protein comes from TCRdb applying MiXCR to the 5' RACE reads. This sample has roughly 700,000 distinct CDR3 sequences; approximately 30% occur once, and the top ten carry 15%. On this clonotype: The target antigen is unknown.

The study's findings and limits: Measured against age, TCR beta diversity per million T cells decreased in a roughly linear manner.

Isolation per sample recovered at least 6.5 million PBMCs. The chain combines TRBV29-1 with TRBJ1-4, with D uncertain. The sequence derives from a woman of 80 years or more in good health. The sample taken for sequencing was blood. The CDR3 here is CSVRRGANEKLFF. In nucleotides, the CDR3 is TGCAGCGTCCGCAGAGGAGCTAATGAAAAACTGTTTTTT.